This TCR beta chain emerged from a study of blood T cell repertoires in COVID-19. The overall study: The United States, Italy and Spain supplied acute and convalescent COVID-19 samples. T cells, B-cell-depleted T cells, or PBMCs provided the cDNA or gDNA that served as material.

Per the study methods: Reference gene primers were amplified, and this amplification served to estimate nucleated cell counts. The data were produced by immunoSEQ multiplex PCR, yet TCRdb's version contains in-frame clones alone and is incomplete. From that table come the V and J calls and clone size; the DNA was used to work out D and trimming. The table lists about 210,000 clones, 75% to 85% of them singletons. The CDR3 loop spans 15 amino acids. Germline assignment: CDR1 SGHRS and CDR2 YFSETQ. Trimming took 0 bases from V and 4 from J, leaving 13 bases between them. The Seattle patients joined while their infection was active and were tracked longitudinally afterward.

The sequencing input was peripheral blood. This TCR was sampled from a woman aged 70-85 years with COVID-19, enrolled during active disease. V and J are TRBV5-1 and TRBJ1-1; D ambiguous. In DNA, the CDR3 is TGCGCCAGCAGCTTGGGCGGGTTCTCAGGCACTGAAGCTTTCTTT. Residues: CASSLGGFSGTEAFF.